This TCR beta chain was obtained from a study of blood T cell repertoires in COVID-19. Study-wide background: From the United States, Italy and Spain came samples of acute and convalescent COVID-19.

V was trimmed by 7 bases and J by 2 bases, leaving 14 bases between them. There are 14 residues in the CDR3. Germline V gene data show CDR1 as MNHEY and CDR2 as SMNVEV (reference sequence). Sequenced by immunoSEQ multiplex PCR; TCRdb stores in-frame clones only, minus some. This sample has under 300,000 clones, with more than 80% found just once. Material: peripheral blood. This clonotype was obtained from a woman under 40 with active or convalescent COVID-19. V gene TRBV27 combines with J gene TRBJ1-2; D perhaps matches TRBD1 (6 bases). The CDR3 is CASTTFTGNYGYTF. DNA for the CDR3: TGTGCCAGCACTACATTTACAGGGAACTATGGCTACACCTTC.